The TCR beta chain described here comes from a study of blood T cell repertoires in COVID-19. Assignments of participants to cohorts depended upon their own reported clinical history. Trimming took 0 bases from V and 2 from J; bases not matched to a gene: 4. Germline CDR1 reads SGDLS; CDR2 reads YYNGEE. The CDR3 totals 15 residues. TCRdb's copy holds only in-frame clones and misses some; the assay was immunoSEQ multiplex PCR. The sample comprises more than 200,000 clones, roughly 84% of which are singletons, and 7.2% rests with the top ten. The sequenced sample was PBMCs or T cells enriched from blood (not recorded which). The receptor comes from a man aged 30 to 45 in a cohort exposed to, infected with or recovered from COVID-19 (not recorded which). The chain links TRBV9 to TRBJ2-5, with 7 bases fitting TRBD2. DNA of the CDR3: TGTGCCAGCAGCGTAGGGCAGGGACTACAAGAGACCCAGTACTTC. Translated, it gives CASSVGQGLQETQYF.